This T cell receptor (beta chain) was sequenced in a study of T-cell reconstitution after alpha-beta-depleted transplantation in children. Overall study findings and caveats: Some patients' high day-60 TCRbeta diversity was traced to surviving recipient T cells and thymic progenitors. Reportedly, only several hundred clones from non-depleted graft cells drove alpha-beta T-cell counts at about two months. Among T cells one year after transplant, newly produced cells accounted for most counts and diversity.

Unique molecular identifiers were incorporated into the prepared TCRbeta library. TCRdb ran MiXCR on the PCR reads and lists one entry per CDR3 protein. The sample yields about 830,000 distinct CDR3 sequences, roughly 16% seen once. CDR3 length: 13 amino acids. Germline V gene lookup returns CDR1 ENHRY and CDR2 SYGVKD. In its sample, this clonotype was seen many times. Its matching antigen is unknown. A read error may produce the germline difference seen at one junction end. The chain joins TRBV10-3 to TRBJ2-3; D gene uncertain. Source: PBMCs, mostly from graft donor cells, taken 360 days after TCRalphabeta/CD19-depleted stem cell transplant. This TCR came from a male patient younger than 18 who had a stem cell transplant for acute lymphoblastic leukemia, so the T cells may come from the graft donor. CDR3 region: CAIRQHITDTQYF. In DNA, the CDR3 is TGTGCCATCAGGCAACACATCACAGACACGCAGTATTTT.